This T cell receptor beta chain was obtained from a study of T-cell reconstitution after alpha-beta-depleted transplantation in children. Construction of the TCRbeta library involved unique molecular identifiers. TCRdb redid the calling of the PCR reads with MiXCR, one entry per CDR3 protein. The table records around 600,000 distinct CDR3 sequences, around 16% of them present only once. This clonotype has a handful of counts. Sequencing was performed on PBMCs from the stem cell graft donor, taken from the stem cell graft. This receptor was taken from a human donor who donated a stem cell graft to a child with acute myeloid leukemia.

The chain's CDR3 is CAERVLKGQTYEQYF. The CDR3 DNA sequence: TGTGCCGAGCGGGTTCTGAAGGGACAGACCTACGAGCAGTACTTC. V gene TRBV7-9 combines with J gene TRBJ2-7; D may be TRBD1 (7 bases). The germline V and J ends were trimmed by 11 bases and 2 bases, with 22 bases remaining between them. The CDR3 extends over 15 amino acids. Germline V gives CDR1 SEHNR, CDR2 FQNEAQ (reference sequence).